The clone carrying this TCR beta chain showed up just a few times. As processed by the authors: Nucleated cell number was recorded as an estimate derived from reference gene primer amplification. Some clones are missing from TCRdb's copy, which holds only in-frame ones; the method was immunoSEQ multiplex PCR. V, J and clone size reflect that table, while D and trimming were determined from the DNA. The data hold roughly 260,000 clones, with roughly three quarters observed a single time. The sample belongs to a study of blood T cell repertoires in COVID-19. The trim removed 6 bases at V and 2 bases at J, leaving 10 bases unmatched. The CDR3 spans 15 residues. CDR1 MGHDK and CDR2 SYGVNS come from the germline V gene.

This chain joins TRBV25-1 and TRBJ2-7; 7 positions match TRBD2. Material for sequencing was peripheral blood. This TCR came from a woman aged 40 to 55 with active or convalescent COVID-19. CDR3 region: CASRGGLLRAYEQYV. In DNA, the CDR3 is TGTGCCAGCAGGGGGGGGTTATTGAGGGCCTACGAGCAGTACGTC.